Listed here are 13 T cell receptor beta chains from one sample, sequenced in a study of blood T cell repertoires in COVID-19. Sequencing was performed with immunoSEQ multiplex PCR; in TCRdb, only in-frame clones are kept and a portion is missing. This table has 150,000 to 200,000 clones, under 80% appearing once. Material for sequencing was PBMCs or T cells enriched from blood (not recorded which). The receptors were gathered from a woman aged 45-60 years with acute COVID-19.

V gene TRBV5-1 combines with J gene TRBJ1-1; possibly TRBD1 for D (6 bases). The germline V and J ends were trimmed by 4 bases and 3 bases, with 13 bases remaining between them. This CDR3 is 14 amino acids long. CDR1 is SGHRS, CDR2 YFSETQ, per germline. CDR3 sequence: CASSTGSPDTEAFF. The DNA of the CDR3 is TGCGCCAGCAGCACAGGGTCGCCAGACACTGAAGCTTTCTTT.

V usage is TRBV18 and J usage is TRBJ1-1, with D perhaps matching TRBD1 (6 bases). Germline V gene lookup returns CDR1 KGHSH and CDR2 LQKENI. This CDR3 contains 15 residues. Trimming left V 1 base short and J 0 bases short, with 9 bases between. This CDR3 reads CASSPRWGLNTEAFF. DNA of the CDR3: TGTGCCAGCTCACCACGGTGGGGGCTGAACACTGAAGCTTTCTTT.

The V gene is TRBV13, the J gene TRBJ2-5, with TRBD1 as a possible D gene (5 bases). Trimming stripped 2 bases from V and 4 bases from J, with 11 bases between. The CDR3 covers 14 residues. In germline, CDR1 is PRHDT, CDR2 FYEKMQ (reference sequence). DNA for the CDR3: TGTGCCAGCAGCTTAAGGCAGGGCGGAGAGACCCAGTACTTC. The encoded protein is CASSLRQGGETQYF.

This chain connects TRBV5-1 to TRBJ1-2; possibly TRBD1 for D (5 bases). With 6 bases removed from V and 8 bases from J, the gap between germline ends came to 11 bases. From germline, CDR1 is SGHRS and CDR2 YFSETQ. This CDR3 has 11 residues. CDR3 loop: CASKGSRGYTF. The DNA for the CDR3 is TGCGCCAGCAAGGGGTCTCGCGGCTACACCTTC. The whole variable domain, remainder taken from reference TRBV5-1 and TRBJ1-2, is KAGVTQTPRYLIKTRGQQVTLSCSPISGHRSVSWYQQTPGQGLQFLFEYFSETQRNKGNFPGRFSGRQFSNSRSEMNVSTLELGDSALYLCASKGSRGYTFGSGTRLTVV.

The chain has TRBV14 and TRBJ2-1; TRBD2 agrees at 10 bases. J gave up 12 bases and V 4 bases, and 12 bases lay outside the gene matches. The CDR3 sequence is 15 residues long. Germline CDR1 is SGHDN and CDR2 is FVKESK. CDR3 bases: TGTGCCAGCAGCCCGCGGACTAGCGGCCGTGATCGGCAGTTCTTC. Translating gives CASSPRTSGRDRQFF.

The rearrangement uses TRBV18 and TRBJ2-5, with D possibly TRBD2 on 5 matching bases. V lost 2 bases to trimming and J lost 5 bases, with 18 bases between them. The CDR3 has 16 residues. Germline loops: CDR1 KGHSH, CDR2 LQKENI. DNA for the CDR3: TGTGCCAGCTCACCAAATGCCAGAGGGTTTGCGGAGACCCAGTACTTC. Translation gives CASSPNARGFAETQYF.

V gene TRBV7-3 combines with J gene TRBJ1-2, with TRBD1 matching over 7 bases. The V and J ends lost 3 bases and 2 bases, in that order; junction bases with no gene match: 9. Per the germline V gene, CDR1 is SGHTA and CDR2 is FQGTGA. The CDR3 consists of 16 residues. CDR3 DNA: TGTGCCAGCAGCTTGCAACAGGGGCTCCTAAACTATGGCTACACCTTC. It is translated as CASSLQQGLLNYGYTF.

The CDR3 DNA sequence: TGTGCCAGCAGCCCTCAGGGGGCTCCCTACGAGCAGTACGTC. It yields the protein CASSPQGAPYEQYV. The chain is built from TRBV14 and TRBJ2-7, with 8 bases lining up with TRBD1. CDR1 is SGHDN and CDR2 is FVKESK in the germline V gene. V shed 4 bases and J 2 bases; nucleotides not matched to a gene: 4. The CDR3 runs 14 residues.

The table lists this clone with a count of one. The rearrangement uses TRBV5-3 and TRBJ1-1; unclear D gene. TRBV5-3 is filed as an ORF, its function uncertain. V gave up 3 bases and J gave up 12 bases, with 9 bases separating them. The CDR3 length is 10 residues. As DNA, the CDR3 is TGTGCCAGAAGCTCCCCCCTTTCTTTCTTT. As protein: CARSSPLSFF.

This sequence joins TRBV12-5 and TRBJ2-1; 7 bases match TRBD2. The germline V gene has CDR1 LGHNT and CDR2 FRNRAP. The J segment lost 4 bases and the V segment lost 3 bases, leaving 6 bases of the junction unmatched. The CDR3 length is 15 residues. In DNA, the CDR3 is TGTGCTAGTGGTTTTGGGGGGGGACGATACAATGAGCAGTTCTTC. It is translated as CASGFGGGRYNEQFF.

In its sample, this clone was seen once. The chain couples TRBV29-1 to TRBJ2-1; TRBD1 matches 10 bases. Trimming removed 3 bases from V and 2 bases from J; junction bases left unmatched: 1. The CDR3 spans 14 residues. Germline V gene data show CDR1 as SQVTM and CDR2 as ANQGSEA. CDR3 bases: TGCAGCGTTGAGGGGACAGGGGCCTACAATGAGCAGTTCTTC. This encodes CSVEGTGAYNEQFF.

A single count supports this clone. The chain has TRBV28 and TRBJ2-1, with a weak D call TRBD2 (5 bases). Germline CDR1 MDHEN, CDR2 SYDVKM. The CDR3 runs to 14 residues. V was cut by 3 bases and J by 10 bases, with 16 bases left in between. In nucleotides, the CDR3 is TGTGCCAGCAGTTTGGAGGCAGCACCTTTGGAGCAGTTCTTC. It encodes CASSLEAAPLEQFF.

The chain is built from TRBV27 and TRBJ1-1; no firm D call. The CDR3 has 14 residues. Germline CDR1 and CDR2: MNHEY and SMNVEV (reference sequence). V shed 0 bases and J shed 8 bases, with 13 bases lying between them. CDR3: CASSLSVRGREAFF. CDR3 nucleotides: TGTGCCAGCAGTTTATCGGTTCGGGGTAGGGAAGCTTTCTTT.